The sample holds one count of the clone carrying this TCR beta chain. Its target is not known. These data originate in a study of blood T cells in healthy people across ages. Study conclusions and caveats: The authors considered diversity estimates from one million T cells to be underestimates.

Combining a sample-barcoded 5' primer with a J-beta primer mix, a second PCR ran for about 6 to 11 cycles. A single record per CDR3 protein comes from TCRdb applying MiXCR to the 5' RACE reads. The repertoire includes about 1.6 million distinct CDR3 sequences, approximately 32% of them detected once, and approximately 10% sits in the top ten. Germline values: CDR1 GTSNPN, CDR2 SVGIG (reference sequence). The CDR3 length is 13 residues. The germline V and J ends were trimmed by 3 bases and 10 bases, with 18 bases remaining between them. The sequencing sample was made of blood. The V and J genes are TRBV30 and TRBJ1-2; a weak D match, TRBD1 (6 bases). This clonotype originated in a woman under 40 in good health. The CDR3: CAWREQGFLDYTF. DNA for the CDR3: TGTGCCTGGAGGGAACAGGGATTCCTTGACTACACCTTC.